This entry describes one TCR beta chain. V lost 4 bases to trimming and J lost 3 bases; unmatched junction nucleotides: 1. This CDR3 region has 13 residues. The germline V gene encodes CDR1 LNHDA and CDR2 SQIVND (reference sequence). Sequencing was performed with immunoSEQ multiplex PCR; in TCRdb, only in-frame clones are kept and a portion is missing. The table records around 160,000 clones, less than 90% of them present only once. This entry comes from a study of cytomegalovirus exposure and HLA in healthy donors. This chain joins TRBV19 and TRBJ2-5, with 8 nucleotides matching TRBD2. Sequenced sample: PBMCs. This clonotype originated in a man aged 25 to 40 in good health and CMV-seropositive. The CDR3 protein is CASSTGGEETQYF. In DNA, the CDR3 is TGTGCCAGTAGTACGGGAGGGGAAGAGACCCAGTACTTC.